This T cell receptor (beta chain) was recovered during a study of blood T cell repertoires in COVID-19. Study-wide background: In each case, the material was cDNA or gDNA derived from T cells, B-cell-depleted T cells, or PBMCs.

Original processing notes: Amplification with reference gene primers provided the estimates of nucleated cell counts. The protocol was immunoSEQ multiplex PCR, while the TCRdb copy is restricted to in-frame clones and leaves out a portion. The V and J calls and clone size were taken over from that table, and D and trimming were inferred from the DNA. Of over 150,000 clones in the sample, roughly 83% were seen once. This TCR came from a woman aged 80 or older with active or convalescent COVID-19. Sequencing was done on a sample of peripheral blood.

CDR3 amino acids: CASSSGLAGGADEQFF. The CDR3 DNA sequence: TGTGCCAGCAGCTCTGGACTAGCGGGGGGGGCGGATGAGCAGTTCTTC. The V and J genes are TRBV7-9 and TRBJ2-1, with TRBD2 matching over 15 bases. Germline CDR1 and CDR2: SEHNR and FQNEAQ (reference sequence). CDR3 length equals 16 residues. Unmatched junction bases numbered 6, after V lost 4 bases and J lost 8 bases.